A single sample is the source of the 9 T cell receptor beta chains below, sequenced in a study of a mutant IDH1 vaccine in newly diagnosed glioma. The time point denotes: week 5, during vaccination. A single vaccine dose contained 300 ug of mutant IDH1 20-mer peptide, and topical imiquimod was used with it. TCRdb's table, derived via immunoSEQ multiplex PCR, lists solely in-frame clones and lacks some. Among 30,000 to 35,000 clones listed, around 60% were seen once. These TCRs are of unknown antigen specificity. Material: PBMCs, obtained from a glioma patient whose treatment included an IDH1 peptide vaccine. The receptors were sampled from a young woman with glioma.

This clone was detected a few times. The gene calls are TRBV4-2 and TRBJ2-1; D is ambiguous. The CDR3 has 14 residues. CDR1 LGHNA and CDR2 YNFKEQ come from the germline V gene. With 0 bases removed from V and 7 bases from J, the gap between germline ends came to 10 bases. As DNA, the CDR3 is TGTGCCAGCAGCCAAGATTCAGGCAGAAATGAGCAGTTCTTC. It yields the protein CASSQDSGRNEQFF.

This clone was seen more than once but under ten times. V and J are TRBV7-9 and TRBJ2-5, with a possible D match to TRBD1 (5 bases). Germline CDR1 SEHNR, CDR2 FQNEAQ (reference sequence). CDR3 size: 14 residues. The V end was cut by 6 bases, the J end by 1 base, with 12 bases between. CDR3 coding DNA: TGTGCCAGCAGTTCCTGGCAGGGCCAAGAGACCCAGTACTTC. The encoded protein is CASSSWQGQETQYF.

This clone came up once. In DNA, the CDR3 is TGTGCCAGCAGATCAGACATCTCTGGAAACACCATATATTTT. It yields the protein CASRSDISGNTIYF. The chain couples TRBV7-2 to TRBJ1-3; D unclear. This CDR3 has 14 amino acids. The V end lost 6 bases, the J end lost 0 bases, and 9 bases lay between the germline ends. Germline V CDR1 and CDR2: SGHTA, FQGNSA.

Regarding this clone: One end of the junction varies from germline; a read error may be responsible. The same CDR3 can be traced to other DNA sequences in this sample. The chain has TRBV5-4 and TRBJ1-1; tentative D call: TRBD1 (5 bases). CDR3 size: 18 residues. Per germline, CDR1 SGHNT and CDR2 YYREEE (reference sequence). Written as DNA, the CDR3 is TGTGCCAGCAGCTTGGCCGGTCAGGGTAGGATTGTGGGGACTGAAGCCTTCTTT. Protein product: CASSLAGQGRIVGTEAFF.

The CDR3 protein is CASSDSPGRDEQFF. Here the CDR3 DNA reads TGTGCCAGCAGTGACTCGCCTGGACGCGATGAGCAGTTCTTC. The rearrangement uses TRBV6-4 and TRBJ2-1; D unresolved. Germline V CDR1 and CDR2: MRHNA, SNTAGT. The ends were cut back, 0 bases at V and 8 bases at J, with 11 bases in the middle. The CDR3 runs 14 residues.

This clone was counted a few times. V usage is TRBV7-9 and J usage is TRBJ1-1; 7 nucleotides align to TRBD1. The germline V gene encodes CDR1 SEHNR and CDR2 FQNEAQ (reference sequence). V trimming: 4 bases; J trimming: 1 base; junction bases outside the gene matches: 9. The CDR3 length is 16 residues. The CDR3 nucleotides are TGTGCCAGCAGCTCAGGGGGGACCATCGGGAACACTGAAGCTTTCTTT. Translation: CASSSGGTIGNTEAFF.

This clone turned up a few times. The V gene is TRBV5-1, the J gene TRBJ2-6; 7 bases are shared with TRBD2. V was clipped by 2 bases and J by 2 bases; unmatched bases: 1. Germline CDR1 reads SGHRS; CDR2 reads YFSETQ. The CDR3 consists of 15 residues. CDR3 amino acids: CASSFGGAGANVLTF. The CDR3 DNA reads as TGCGCCAGCAGCTTTGGGGGGGCTGGGGCCAACGTCCTGACTTTC.

The chain uses TRBV10-3 and TRBJ1-4, with D tentatively TRBD1 (5 bases). V lost 10 bases and J lost 5, with 8 bases in between. CDR1 and CDR2 (germline): ENHRY, SYGVKD. The CDR3 is made up of 11 amino acids. CDR3 DNA: TGTGCCACCGGGGCCAATGAAAAACTGTTTTTT. The encoded protein is CATGANEKLFF.

V usage is TRBV11-3 and J usage is TRBJ2-3; the match to TRBD1 covers 9 bases. J lost 5 bases, V lost 5 bases, and 11 bases had no gene match. The CDR3 sequence is 16 residues long. Germline values: CDR1 SGHNT, CDR2 YENEEA. CDR3 nucleotides: TGTGCCAGCAGCCTGGCCCCGGGACAGGGTGGAGATACGCAGTATTTT. Translation gives CASSLAPGQGGDTQYF. The entire variable domain, with the rest obtained from reference TRBV11-3 and TRBJ2-3, is as follows: EAGVVQSPRYKIIEKKQPVAFWCNPISGHNTLYWYLQNLGQGPELLIRYENEEAVDDSQLPKDRFSAERLKGVDSTLKIQPAELGDSAVYLCASSLAPGQGGDTQYFGPGTRLTVL.